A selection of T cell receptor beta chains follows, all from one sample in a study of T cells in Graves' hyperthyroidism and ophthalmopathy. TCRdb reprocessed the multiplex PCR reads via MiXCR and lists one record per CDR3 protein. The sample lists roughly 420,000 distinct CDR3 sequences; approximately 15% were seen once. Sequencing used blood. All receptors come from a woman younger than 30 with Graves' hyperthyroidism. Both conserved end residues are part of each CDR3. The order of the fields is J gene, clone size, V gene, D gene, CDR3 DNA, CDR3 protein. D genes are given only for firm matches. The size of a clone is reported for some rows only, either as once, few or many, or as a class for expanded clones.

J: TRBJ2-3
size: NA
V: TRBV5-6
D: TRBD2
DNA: TGTGCCAGCAGCTTGGGAATTAGCGGGAGTTTCCCAGATACGCAGTATTTT
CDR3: CASSLGISGSFPDTQYF

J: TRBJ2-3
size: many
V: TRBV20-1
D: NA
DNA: TGCAGTGCTAGGTTTACTTCCGAGGATACGCAGTATTTT
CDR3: CSARFTSEDTQYF

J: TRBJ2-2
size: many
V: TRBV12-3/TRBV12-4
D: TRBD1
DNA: TGTGCCAGCAGTCTTACAGGGGCTGGCACCGGGGAGCTGTTTTTT
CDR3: CASSLTGAGTGELFF

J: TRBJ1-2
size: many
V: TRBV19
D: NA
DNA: TGTGCCAGTAGGACGCCAGGCCCCTATGGCTACACCTTC
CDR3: CASRTPGPYGYTF

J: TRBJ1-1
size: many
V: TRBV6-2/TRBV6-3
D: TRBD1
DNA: TGTGCCAGCAGTCGGACATGGACAGGGCTCACTGAAGCTTTCTTT
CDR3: CASSRTWTGLTEAFF

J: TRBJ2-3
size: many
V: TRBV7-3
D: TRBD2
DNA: TGTGCCAGCAGCTACGGACTAGGGACTGATACGCAGTATTTT
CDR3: CASSYGLGTDTQYF

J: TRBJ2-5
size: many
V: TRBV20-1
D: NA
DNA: TGCAGTGCTCAACGCCGAAGAACCCAAGAGACCCAGTACTTC
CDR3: CSAQRRRTQETQYF

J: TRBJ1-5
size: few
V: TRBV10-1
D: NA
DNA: TGCGCCCGACGGACCAGCAATCAGCCCCAGCATTTT
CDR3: CARRTSNQPQHF

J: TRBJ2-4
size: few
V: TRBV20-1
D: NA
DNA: TGCAGTGCCCTCGGTAACCTCCGCCTGGACATTCAGTACTTC
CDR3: CSALGNLRLDIQYF

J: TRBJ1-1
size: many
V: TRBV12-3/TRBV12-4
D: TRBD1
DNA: TGTGCCAGCAGTTTAGGAGGGACAGTGAACACTGAAGCTTTCTTT
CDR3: CASSLGGTVNTEAFF

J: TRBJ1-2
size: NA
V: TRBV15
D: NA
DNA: TGTGCCACCAGCAGAAGGGTGGGCTATGGCTACACCTTC
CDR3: CATSRRVGYGYTF

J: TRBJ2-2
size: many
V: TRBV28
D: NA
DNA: TGTGCCAGCAGTTCCCGACGACCGAACACCGGGGAGCTGTTTTTT
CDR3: CASSSRRPNTGELFF

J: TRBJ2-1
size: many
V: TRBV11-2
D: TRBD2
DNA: TGTGCCAGCAGCGAGGGACTAGCGAGGGGTGAGCAGTTCTTC
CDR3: CASSEGLARGEQFF

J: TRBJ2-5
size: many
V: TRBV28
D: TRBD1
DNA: TGTGCCAGCGCCGGACAGGGGGCGGAGACCCAGTACTTC
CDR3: CASAGQGAETQYF

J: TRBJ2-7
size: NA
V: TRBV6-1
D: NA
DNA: TGTGCCAGCAGTTGGTTACAGGGAGTGTACGAGCAGTACTTC
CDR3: CASSWLQGVYEQYF

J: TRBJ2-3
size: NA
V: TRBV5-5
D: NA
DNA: TGTGCCAGCAGCTTGGGGTGGGGGGGGCCCAGGGATACGCAGTATTTT
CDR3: CASSLGWGGPRDTQYF

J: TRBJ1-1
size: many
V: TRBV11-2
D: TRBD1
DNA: TGTGCCAGCAGCCCCGTATCAGGGGGATCCGCTGAAGCTTTCTTT
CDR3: CASSPVSGGSAEAFF

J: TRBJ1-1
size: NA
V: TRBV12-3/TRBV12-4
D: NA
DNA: TGTGCCAGCAGCCGATCTAGAACAGGGTTCCCGAACACTGAAGCTTTCTTT
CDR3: CASSRSRTGFPNTEAFF

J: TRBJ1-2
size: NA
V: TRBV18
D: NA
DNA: TGTGCCAGCTCCCCGACAGATGGCTACACCTTC
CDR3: CASSPTDGYTF

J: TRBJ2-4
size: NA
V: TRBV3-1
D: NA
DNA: TGTGCCAGCAGCCCCACCCAAACAGCCAAAAACATTCAGTACTTC
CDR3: CASSPTQTAKNIQYF

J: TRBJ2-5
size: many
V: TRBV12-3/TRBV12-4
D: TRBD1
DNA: TGTGCCAGCAGCCGGGACAGACTTTTGTACCAAGAGACCCAGTACTTC
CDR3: CASSRDRLLYQETQYF

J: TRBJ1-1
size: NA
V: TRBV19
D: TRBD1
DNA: TGTGCCAGTAGTGTAACAGGGGGCGCCGGGAACACTGAAGCTTTCTTT
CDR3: CASSVTGGAGNTEAFF

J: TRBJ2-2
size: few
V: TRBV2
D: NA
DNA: TGTGCCAGCAGTTTTTATGGCGGGGAGCTGTTTTTT
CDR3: CASSFYGGELFF